The present T cell receptor beta chain was sequenced within a study of regulatory T cells in long-lasting Graves disease. This clonotype was seen more than once but under ten times. Losses at the gene ends were 3 bases for V and 7 bases for J; bases not matched to a gene: 9. The V gene's germline CDR1 is SGDLS and CDR2 YYNGEE. CDR3 length: 14 residues. Time point reported: persistent/refractory GD, antithyroid drugs over 5 years with positive TRAb. PBMC RNA served as the TCR library source. Construction of the TCR beta libraries employed iRepertoire HTBI primers in conjunction with Arm-PCR of CDR3 regions. TCRdb fed the multiplex PCR reads into MiXCR, producing one record per CDR3 protein. The sample has roughly 450,000 distinct CDR3 sequences; around a quarter are singletons.

This sequence was found in a female donor with Graves disease. The starting material was peripheral blood mononuclear cells (PBMCs), obtained when the disease was refractory, from a patient treated with antithyroid drugs. The chain couples TRBV9 to TRBJ1-2; TRBD1 aligns across 7 bases. CDR3 coding DNA: TGTGCCAGCAGCGGGAGGGGAGGGGGCTCTGGCTACACCTTC. This sequence encodes CASSGRGGGSGYTF.